This T cell receptor (beta chain) was profiled in a study of T cells after yellow fever vaccination. Whole-study results and caveats: Abundant bulk-population clonotypes could contaminate the FACS-sorted repertoires.

MiXCR was run by TCRdb on the 5' RACE reads, yielding one entry per CDR3 protein. The profile covers approximately 250,000 distinct CDR3 sequences, with approximately 3.8% appearing a single time and 15% to 20% taken by the ten largest. This clonotype was detected a few times. No antigen is known for it. This CDR3 spans 13 amino acids. CDR1 is SGHRS, CDR2 YFSETQ, per germline. V lost 4 bases to trimming and J lost 7 bases; unmatched junction nucleotides: 6. This specimen was PBMCs, taken 15 days after the yellow fever booster vaccination. The J gene is TRBJ1-2, the V gene TRBV5-1; 8 nucleotides line up with TRBD1. This receptor was obtained from a man between 18 and 35 years old who received the YFV17D yellow fever vaccine. The CDR3 loop reads CASSPDRVGGYTF. Written as DNA, the CDR3 is TGCGCCAGCAGCCCGGACAGGGTCGGTGGCTACACCTTC.